This passage covers 19 T cell receptor beta chains from one sample sequenced in a study of T-cell memory formation after mild COVID-19. MiXCR, run by TCRdb on the 5' RACE reads, gives a single entry per CDR3 protein. In the table there are nearly 110,000 distinct CDR3 sequences, approximately 14% of which are singletons. Sequencing input: PBMCs or a T cell subset sorted from them (not recorded which). The receptors were gathered from a man younger than 30 who had mild COVID-19 (a few samples of this study predate the infection). Cell type and time point are not known.

The chain has TRBV12-3 or TRBV12-4 and TRBJ1-1, with D possibly matching TRBD1 (5 bases). CDR3 size: 14 residues. The V gene lost 5 bases and the J gene lost 0 bases, with 10 bases spanning the gap. The CDR3 region is CASSRGFMNTEAFF. The CDR3 DNA follows: TGTGCCAGCAGTCGGGGGTTTATGAACACTGAAGCTTTCTTT.

The J gene is TRBJ1-6, the V gene TRBV9; tentative D call: TRBD1 (5 bases). Germline-derived CDR1 and CDR2 are SGDLS and YYNGEE. The CDR3 is made up of 14 amino acids. V was shortened by 0 bases and J by 6 bases, with 7 bases between the two germline ends. CDR3 region: CASSVGQLNSPLHF. The CDR3 nucleotides read TGTGCCAGCAGCGTAGGACAGCTTAATTCACCCCTCCACTTT. The variable domain in full, completed from reference TRBV9 and TRBJ1-6, reads DSGVTQTPKHLITATGQRVTLRCSPRSGDLSVYWYQQSLDQGLQFLIQYYNGEERAKGNILERFSAQQFPDLHSELNLSSLELGDSALYFCASSVGQLNSPLHFGNGTRLTVT.

The CDR3 nucleotides are TGTGCCAGCAGCGACGGCCTTCTTATCCGAAACGGGGAGCTGTTTTTT. This codes for CASSDGLLIRNGELFF. The V gene is TRBV7-9, the J gene TRBJ2-2; D is ambiguous. Germline V gene lookup returns CDR1 SEHNR and CDR2 FQNEAQ (reference sequence). The V gene lost 5 bases and the J gene lost 7 bases, with 20 bases spanning the gap. This CDR3 comprises 16 residues.

This chain uses TRBV3-1 with TRBJ2-1; 12 positions agree with TRBD2. The CDR3 length is 18 residues. The germline gives CDR1 LGHDT, CDR2 YNNKEL (reference sequence). V lost 4 bases to trimming and J lost 9 bases; unmatched junction nucleotides: 16. CDR3 DNA sequence: TGTGCCAGCAGCCCCACAGGACTAGCGGGATACCTTGGCGGTGAGCAGTTCTTC. It codes for CASSPTGLAGYLGGEQFF.

By share of the sample, this clonotype is medium-sized. This rearrangement joins TRBV4-3 to TRBJ2-3, with D tentatively TRBD2 (6 bases). V was cut by 2 bases and J by 9 bases, with 21 bases left in between. The CDR3 length is 16 residues. Germline-derived CDR1 and CDR2 are LGHNA and YSLEER. CDR3 amino acids: CASSQQVGGTRGTQYF. The CDR3 nucleotides are TGCGCCAGCAGCCAACAAGTGGGAGGTACCCGCGGAACGCAGTATTTT.

This clonotype was found a few times. CDR3 sequence: CASSTAGTGLYTQYF. In DNA form, the CDR3 reads TGTGCCAGCAGCACTGCCGGGACAGGGTTGTATACGCAGTATTTT. The chain recombines TRBV7-9 with TRBJ2-3; 9 nucleotides match TRBD1. The J segment lost 7 bases and the V segment lost 5 bases, leaving 10 bases of the junction unmatched. Per the germline V gene, CDR1 is SEHNR and CDR2 is FQNEAQ (reference sequence). The CDR3 loop spans 15 amino acids. The full variable domain, completed using reference TRBV7-9 and TRBJ2-3, is DTGVSQNPRHKITKRGQNVTFRCDPISEHNRLYWYRQTLGQGPEFLTYFQNEAQLEKSRLLSDRFSAERPKGSFSTLEIQRTEQGDSAMYLCASSTAGTGLYTQYFGPGTRLTVL.

The chain employs TRBV7-2 and TRBJ2-3; D is uncertain. Trimming removed 5 bases from V and 10 bases from J, with 7 bases in between. Germline CDR1 reads SGHTA; CDR2 reads FQGNSA. CDR3 length: 10 amino acids. CDR3 nucleotide sequence: TGTGCCAGCAGCGGCCAAGCGCAGTATTTT. Translating gives CASSGQAQYF.

The V gene is TRBV5-4, the J gene TRBJ1-1, with a possible D match to TRBD1 (5 bases). The germline CDR1 and CDR2 sequences are SGHNT and YYREEE (reference sequence). V was shortened by 3 bases and J by 1 base, with 13 bases between the two germline ends. This CDR3 comprises 15 residues. This CDR3 reads CASSSPGNTNTEAFF. The DNA of the CDR3 is TGTGCCAGCAGCTCCCCAGGGAATACGAACACTGAAGCTTTCTTT.

The chain couples TRBV7-9 to TRBJ2-7, with no clear D. This CDR3 contains 16 residues. In germline, CDR1 is SEHNR, CDR2 FQNEAQ (reference sequence). Trimming removed 5 bases at V and 4 bases at J, with 21 bases between. For the CDR3, the DNA is TGTGCCAGCAGCCTCCCCCCACTCTCGGACGGATACGAGCAGTACTTC. Amino acids: CASSLPPLSDGYEQYF. The full variable domain, its missing parts supplied by reference TRBV7-9 and TRBJ2-7, is DTGVSQNPRHKITKRGQNVTFRCDPISEHNRLYWYRQTLGQGPEFLTYFQNEAQLEKSRLLSDRFSAERPKGSFSTLEIQRTEQGDSAMYLCASSLPPLSDGYEQYFGPGTRLTVT.

V and J are TRBV27 and TRBJ2-2; 11 bases line up with TRBD2. This CDR3 has 17 residues. The V and J ends lost 6 bases and 0 bases, in that order; junction bases with no gene match: 6. Germline V lookup: CDR1 MNHEY, CDR2 SMNVEV (reference sequence). The DNA of the CDR3 is TGTGCCAGCAGACTCTTTAGCGGGGGGGCGAACACCGGGGAGCTGTTTTTT. This codes for CASRLFSGGANTGELFF.

The genes are TRBV5-5 and TRBJ2-2; D gene uncertain. Germline CDR1 SGHKS, CDR2 YYEKEE (reference sequence). CDR3 length: 18 residues. Trimming removed 0 bases at V and 5 bases at J, with 20 bases between. The chain's CDR3 is CASSLGAGPKPETGELFF. The DNA for the CDR3 is TGTGCCAGCAGCTTGGGGGCAGGTCCCAAGCCGGAAACCGGGGAGCTGTTTTTT.

This clonotype was seen a handful of times. This chain joins TRBV5-1 and TRBJ1-3; 8 nucleotides line up with TRBD1. Germline values: CDR1 SGHRS, CDR2 YFSETQ. J was trimmed by 7 bases and V by 3 bases; bases with no gene match: 3. This CDR3 has 13 residues. CDR3 region: CASSSQGANTIYF. The CDR3 DNA is TGCGCCAGCAGCTCGCAGGGGGCGAACACCATATATTTT.

The V gene is TRBV7-9, the J gene TRBJ1-2; 7 bases are a match to TRBD1. Germline V gene sequence: CDR1 SEHNR, CDR2 FQNEAQ (reference sequence). Trimming removed 6 bases from V and 0 bases from J; junction bases left unmatched: 7. This CDR3 is built from 15 residues. This CDR3 reads CASSPGTAANYGYTF. CDR3 nucleotides: TGTGCCAGCAGTCCTGGGACAGCAGCTAACTATGGCTACACCTTC.

The chain joins TRBV20-1 to TRBJ2-7; TRBD1 or TRBD2 may be the D gene (5 bases each). There are 14 residues in the CDR3. The V gene's germline CDR1 is DFQATT and CDR2 SNEGSKA (reference sequence). V was shortened by 2 bases and J by 0 bases, with 11 bases between the two germline ends. The CDR3 bases are TGCAGTGCTAGACACCGGGACGGCTCCTACGAGCAGTACGTC. Amino acids: CSARHRDGSYEQYV.

In its sample, this clonotype was seen many times. The rearrangement uses TRBV4-3 and TRBJ2-1, with 7 bases aligning to TRBD2. Germline CDR1 reads LGHNA; CDR2 reads YSLEER. The length of the CDR3 is 15 residues. Trimming took 4 bases from V and 3 from J; bases not matched to a gene: 6. The CDR3 sequence is CASSPTSDFYNEQFF. CDR3 DNA sequence: TGCGCCAGCAGCCCCACTAGCGATTTCTACAATGAGCAGTTCTTC.

This clonotype was found a few times. The V gene is TRBV6-1, the J gene TRBJ2-1; TRBD1 might be the D (7 bases). V was pared by 6 bases and J by 3 bases, with 12 bases between. The CDR3 loop spans 14 amino acids. Looked up from germline, CDR1 is MNHNS and CDR2 is SASEGT. CDR3 protein: CASRTGEDYNEQFF. DNA of the CDR3: TGTGCCAGCAGAACAGGGGAGGACTACAATGAGCAGTTCTTC.

This clonotype was seen a few times. The chain is built from TRBV9 and TRBJ2-1, with D perhaps matching TRBD1 (5 bases). Germline V gene data show CDR1 as SGDLS and CDR2 as YYNGEE. CDR3 length equals 13 residues. V lost 2 bases, J lost 6 bases, and 9 bases lay in between. Here the CDR3 reads CASSVETVNEQFF. The CDR3 bases are TGTGCCAGCAGCGTTGAGACAGTCAATGAGCAGTTCTTC.

This clonotype came up a few times. The chain employs TRBV12-5 and TRBJ1-1, with D unclear. Germline CDR1 LGHNT, CDR2 FRNRAP. Trimming removed 6 bases at V and 2 bases at J, with 16 bases between. The CDR3 totals 15 residues. The DNA for the CDR3 is TGTGCTAGTGGCCCGTCGAACTTCAAAAACACTGAAGCTTTCTTT. Protein: CASGPSNFKNTEAFF.

This clonotype has only a few counts. The chain carries TRBV12-3 or TRBV12-4 and TRBJ2-5, with 7 bases that match TRBD2. V lost 2 bases to trimming and J lost 0 bases; unmatched junction nucleotides: 3. The CDR3 totals 15 residues. Here the CDR3 reads CASSLNGGNQETQYF. The CDR3 region has the DNA TGTGCCAGCAGTTTAAACGGGGGGAACCAAGAGACCCAGTACTTC.